A single count supports the clone carrying this T cell receptor (beta chain). Looked up from germline, CDR1 is SGHDN and CDR2 is FVKESK. The CDR3 is 15 amino acids. With V trimmed by 5 bases and J by 8 bases, 9 bases remained unmatched. This specimen belongs to a study of blood T cell repertoires in COVID-19. Produced via immunoSEQ multiplex PCR; TCRdb's table is partial and in-frame only. Here the sample spans around 200,000 clones, 75% to 85% being singletons. Each participant's cohort was designated according to participant-reported clinical history. This TCR derives from a woman aged 40 to 50 with acute COVID-19. The source material was PBMCs or T cells enriched from blood (not recorded which). J is TRBJ1-2 and V is TRBV14; 12 positions agree with TRBD1. As DNA, the CDR3 is TGTGCCAGCAGCACCCGGGACAGGGGGCGCGGGGGCTACACCTTC. This gives the protein CASSTRDRGRGGYTF.